The clone carrying this T cell receptor (beta chain) has ten or more counts. The source material, RNA transcripts, was used to amplify TCR beta CDR3 regions. During a first-round RT-PCR of the TCR CDR3, the HTBI primer set was used. In TCRdb, the multiplex PCR reads were re-called with MiXCR into one record per CDR3 protein. The sample has around 540,000 distinct CDR3 sequences; roughly 15% are singletons. V shed 3 bases, J shed 2 bases, and the junction held 3 bases outside the gene matches. The CDR3 sequence is 15 residues long. CDR1 is SGHTA, CDR2 FQGNSA, per germline. The data are from a study of T cells in Graves' hyperthyroidism and ophthalmopathy.

The sequence was collected from a woman aged 30 to 39 with Graves' ophthalmopathy. Sequences were obtained from blood. The chain links TRBV7-2 to TRBJ2-2; 7 bases agree with TRBD2. The CDR3 DNA reads as TGTGCCAGCAGCTTGTGGGGACTAAACACCGGGGAGCTGTTTTTT. Translated: CASSLWGLNTGELFF.